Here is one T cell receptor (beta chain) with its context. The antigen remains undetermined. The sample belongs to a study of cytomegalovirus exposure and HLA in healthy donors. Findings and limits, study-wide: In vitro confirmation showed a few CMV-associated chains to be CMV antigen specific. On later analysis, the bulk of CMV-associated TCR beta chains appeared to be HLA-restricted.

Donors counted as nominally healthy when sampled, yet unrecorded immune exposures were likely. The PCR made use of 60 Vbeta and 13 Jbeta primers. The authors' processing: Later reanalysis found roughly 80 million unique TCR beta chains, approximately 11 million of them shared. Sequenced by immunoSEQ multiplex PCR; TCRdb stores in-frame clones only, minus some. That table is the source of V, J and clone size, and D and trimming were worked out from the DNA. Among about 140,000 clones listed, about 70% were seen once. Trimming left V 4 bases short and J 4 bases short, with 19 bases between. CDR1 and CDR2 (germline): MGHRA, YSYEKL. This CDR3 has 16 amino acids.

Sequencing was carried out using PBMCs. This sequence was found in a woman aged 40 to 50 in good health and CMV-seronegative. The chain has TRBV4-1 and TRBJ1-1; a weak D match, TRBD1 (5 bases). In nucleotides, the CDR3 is TGCGCCAGCAGCCGGGTCCCCTTTGGGGCGGCCACTGAAGCTTTCTTT. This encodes CASSRVPFGAATEAFF.